Below are 26 T cell receptor beta chains sequenced from a single sample in a study of identical twins. TCRdb reprocessed the 5' RACE reads with MiXCR, giving one entry per CDR3 protein. This table has 520,000 or so distinct CDR3 sequences, 20% to 25% appearing once. The sample also formed part of further work on T cells expressing NK-cell markers.

Material: CD4+ T cells sorted from blood. The source of these receptors is a woman aged 18-29 years in good health.

The chain joins TRBV7-2 to TRBJ2-5; 10 bases match TRBD2. CDR3 length: 14 residues. CDR1 SGHTA and CDR2 FQGNSA come from the germline V gene. Unmatched junction bases numbered 3, after V lost 3 bases and J lost 5 bases. The chain's CDR3 is CASSLGLAMETQYF. The CDR3 bases are TGTGCCAGCAGCTTGGGACTAGCGATGGAGACCCAGTACTTC.

The CDR3 region has the DNA TGCGCCAGCAGTCTCACGGCCGAGGATTATGGCTACACCTTC. This codes for CASSLTAEDYGYTF. The rearrangement links TRBV10-1 to TRBJ1-2; D gene uncertain. Germline CDR1 is WNHNN and CDR2 is SYGVQD (reference sequence). The CDR3 spans 14 residues. V was pared by 5 bases and J by 5 bases, with 15 bases between.

This clonotype was found a few times. The gene calls are TRBV10-3 and TRBJ2-2; possible D gene TRBD2, 6 bases. Per germline, CDR1 ENHRY and CDR2 SYGVKD. The germline V and J ends were trimmed by 9 bases and 6 bases, with 11 bases remaining between them. This CDR3 contains 12 residues. The CDR3 reads CAMGLRPGELFF. CDR3 nucleotides: TGTGCCATGGGACTTCGACCCGGGGAGCTGTTTTTT.

This clonotype was observed at least ten times. The V gene is TRBV12-3 or TRBV12-4, the J gene TRBJ1-5; unclear D gene. The CDR3 consists of 11 residues. V was cut by 5 bases and J by 5 bases, with 4 bases left in between. The CDR3 spells CASSPYQPQHF. The DNA of the CDR3 is TGTGCCAGCAGTCCCTATCAGCCCCAGCATTTT.

This clonotype was counted only a few times. The chain is built from TRBV5-1 and TRBJ2-7; D possibly corresponds to TRBD1 (6 bases). The V end was cut by 6 bases, the J end by 1 base, with 17 bases between. From germline, CDR1 is SGHRS and CDR2 YFSETQ. This CDR3 region has 15 residues. The CDR3 nucleotides are TGCGCCAGCAAAACACGTAGCCAGGGGTCCTACGAGCAGTACTTC. As protein: CASKTRSQGSYEQYF.

This clonotype was counted between two and nine times. This chain uses TRBV24-1 with TRBJ2-5; 9 positions match TRBD2. CDR3 length: 15 amino acids. V lost 2 bases and J lost 5; bases outside the gene matches: 5. Per the germline V gene, CDR1 is KGHDR and CDR2 is SFDVKD. The DNA for the CDR3 is TGTGCCACCAGTGATTCCCGGGCGGGAGGGGAGACCCAGTACTTC. It codes for CATSDSRAGGETQYF.

The chain couples TRBV6-4 to TRBJ2-7; 10 bases fit TRBD2. The CDR3 totals 17 residues. From germline, CDR1 is MRHNA and CDR2 SNTAGT. J was trimmed by 7 bases and V by 4 bases; bases with no gene match: 16. For the CDR3, the DNA is TGTGCCAGCAGTGGTGGACTAGCGGCGTGCAACCGAGAAGAGCAGTACTTC. This sequence encodes CASSGGLAACNREEQYF.

This clonotype has just a few counts. V and J are TRBV29-1 and TRBJ2-2; D is possibly TRBD1 (6 bases). CDR1 is SQVTM and CDR2 is ANQGSEA in the germline V gene. Deletions cut 5 bases from V and 2 bases from J, with 12 bases between. The CDR3 has 14 amino acids. In DNA, the CDR3 is TGCAGCGTTACTGGACAGTCCAACACCGGGGAGCTGTTTTTT. Translation gives CSVTGQSNTGELFF.

V usage is TRBV5-8 and J usage is TRBJ1-1; perhaps TRBD1 as D (5 bases). Per germline, CDR1 SGHTS and CDR2 YDEGEE. The CDR3 covers 12 residues. V shed 5 bases and J shed 8 bases, with 13 bases lying between them. For the CDR3, the DNA is TGTGCCAGCAGGCGAAGAACAGGAGAAGCTTTCTTT. It specifies CASRRRTGEAFF.

In its sample, this clonotype was seen many times. This sequence joins TRBV7-2 and TRBJ2-3; D is ambiguous. V was trimmed by 5 bases and J by 0 bases, leaving 6 bases between them. Germline values: CDR1 SGHTA, CDR2 FQGNSA. This CDR3 has 13 residues. In DNA, the CDR3 is TGTGCCAGCAGCAGCCAGAGCACAGATACGCAGTATTTT. It translates to CASSSQSTDTQYF.

The rearrangement links TRBV5-1 to TRBJ2-7; TRBD1 matches at 9 bases. J was trimmed by 2 bases and V by 5 bases; bases with no gene match: 5. CDR1 and CDR2 (germline): SGHRS, YFSETQ. CDR3 size: 14 residues. The CDR3 reads CASSSTGGAYEQYF. Here the CDR3 DNA reads TGCGCCAGCAGTTCGACAGGGGGGGCCTACGAGCAGTACTTC.

In this sample, this clonotype turned up a few times. The chain combines TRBV5-1 with TRBJ2-2, with D unresolved. Trimming left V 0 bases short and J 7 bases short, with 13 bases between. The CDR3 consists of 15 residues. CDR1 is SGHRS, CDR2 YFSETQ, per germline. The CDR3 DNA sequence: TGCGCCAGCAGCTTGGTTGCGTCCCAAAGCGGGGAGCTGTTTTTT. It codes for CASSLVASQSGELFF.

The V call is TRBV5-6, the J call TRBJ1-6, with D perhaps matching TRBD1 (6 bases). The CDR3 is 15 amino acids. V lost 2 bases and J 6 bases, leaving 12 bases between the germline ends. The germline V gene has CDR1 SGHDT and CDR2 YYEEEE. CDR3 region: CASSFGGLPNSPLHF. DNA for the CDR3: TGTGCCAGCAGCTTTGGGGGGCTTCCTAATTCACCCCTCCACTTT.

This chain connects TRBV7-9 to TRBJ2-1; D ambiguous. CDR3 size: 17 residues. The V gene's germline CDR1 is SEHNR and CDR2 FQNEAQ (reference sequence). V lost 4 bases, J lost 0 bases, and 16 bases lay in between. This CDR3 reads CASSYTISASSYNEQFF. CDR3 coding DNA: TGTGCCAGCAGCTATACCATCTCGGCGAGCTCCTACAATGAGCAGTTCTTC.

This clonotype came up a few times. This chain links TRBV6-1 with TRBJ1-1; 9 bases line up with TRBD1. V trimming: 6 bases; J trimming: 4 bases; junction bases outside the gene matches: 15. From germline, CDR1 is MNHNS and CDR2 SASEGT. This CDR3 is built from 17 residues. CDR3 in amino acids: CASSSPGQGGVATEAFF. In DNA, the CDR3 is TGTGCCAGCAGCTCTCCGGGACAGGGAGGAGTAGCCACTGAAGCTTTCTTT.

This clonotype showed up just a few times. The chain carries TRBV9 and TRBJ1-1; D is perhaps TRBD1 (5 bases). The CDR3 length is 12 residues. V was pared by 6 bases and J by 3 bases, with 9 bases between. Germline CDR1 is SGDLS and CDR2 is YYNGEE. This CDR3 reads CASTRGDTEAFF. CDR3 in DNA: TGTGCCAGCACCCGGGGGGACACTGAAGCTTTCTTT.

This clonotype was seen a handful of times. V and J are TRBV20-1 and TRBJ2-2; TRBD1 matches at 7 bases. The CDR3 totals 15 residues. J lost 3 bases, V lost 5 bases, and 9 bases had no gene match. The germline V gene encodes CDR1 DFQATT and CDR2 SNEGSKA (reference sequence). The CDR3 sequence is CSASQGQRYTGELFF. The CDR3 region has the DNA TGCAGTGCTTCCCAGGGACAGCGATACACCGGGGAGCTGTTTTTT.

At least ten counts were recorded for this clonotype. The CDR3 region is CASSRQSNQPQHF. CDR3 sequence (DNA): TGTGCCAGCAGCCGACAGAGCAATCAGCCCCAGCATTTT. The rearrangement joins TRBV6-1 to TRBJ1-5; D possibly corresponds to TRBD1 (5 bases). Germline lookup yields CDR1 MNHNS and CDR2 SASEGT. Trimming pared 6 bases from V and 1 base from J, leaving 7 bases between. The CDR3 is made up of 13 amino acids.

This chain uses TRBV10-3 with TRBJ2-7; 7 bases align to TRBD1. Per germline, CDR1 ENHRY and CDR2 SYGVKD. The CDR3 has 15 residues. V shed 6 bases and J 5 bases; nucleotides not matched to a gene: 13. CDR3 region: CAIRSHRDRVNEQYF. Here the CDR3 DNA reads TGTGCCATCAGGAGCCATCGAGACAGGGTGAACGAGCAGTACTTC.

The chain employs TRBV6-5 and TRBJ1-5; D remains ambiguous. CDR3 size: 15 residues. Germline values: CDR1 MNHEY, CDR2 SVGAGI. Deletions cut 0 bases from V and 1 base from J, with 7 bases between. Here the CDR3 reads CASSYSIVSNQPQHF. As DNA, the CDR3 is TGTGCCAGCAGTTACTCGATAGTGAGCAATCAGCCCCAGCATTTT.

This clonotype was found a few times. The V call is TRBV24-1, the J call TRBJ2-3; D is perhaps TRBD2 (5 bases). The CDR3 is 15 amino acids. Trimming stripped 4 bases from V and 5 bases from J, with 15 bases between. Per the germline V gene, CDR1 is KGHDR and CDR2 is SFDVKD. CDR3 sequence (DNA): TGTGCCACCAGTGAACCCGGAGGACCCGGAGATACGCAGTATTTT. It encodes CATSEPGGPGDTQYF.

The chain is built from TRBV6-2 or TRBV6-3 and TRBJ1-2; D gene unclear. Germline-derived CDR1 and CDR2 are MNHEY and SVGEGT. Deletions cut 0 bases from V and 7 bases from J, with 12 bases between. This CDR3 has 14 amino acids. CDR3 sequence: CASSYSRVRSGYTF. The CDR3 DNA sequence: TGTGCCAGCAGTTACTCACGGGTCCGATCTGGCTACACCTTC.

The J gene is TRBJ2-1, the V gene TRBV12-5, with D perhaps matching TRBD1 (6 bases). The germline V gene has CDR1 LGHNT and CDR2 FRNRAP. The CDR3 extends over 14 amino acids. The germline V and J ends were trimmed by 2 bases and 7 bases, with 12 bases remaining between them. The CDR3 coding sequence is TGTGCTAGTGGTTTGTTCCCGGACAGAAATGAGCAGTTCTTC. Translating it yields CASGLFPDRNEQFF.

The V gene is TRBV6-2 or TRBV6-3, the J gene TRBJ2-7; TRBD2 agrees at 10 bases. There are 16 residues in the CDR3. Germline loops: CDR1 MNHEY, CDR2 SVGEGT. V gave up 2 bases and J gave up 3 bases; unmatched junction bases: 7. CDR3 region: CASSYTRTSGGYEQYF. CDR3 sequence (DNA): TGTGCCAGCAGTTACACCCGGACTAGCGGAGGCTACGAGCAGTACTTC.

The CDR3 coding sequence is TGCAGTGCTAGAGATATGAGGGGCTCCTACAATGAGCAGTTCTTC. Its translation is CSARDMRGSYNEQFF. The chain couples TRBV20-1 to TRBJ2-1; D assignment may be TRBD1 or TRBD2 (5 bases each). The germline gives CDR1 DFQATT, CDR2 SNEGSKA (reference sequence). The CDR3 length is 15 residues. V was trimmed by 0 bases and J by 0 bases, leaving 9 bases between them.

The table lists this clonotype with a few counts. The chain has TRBV7-8 and TRBJ1-2, with D possibly TRBD1 on 6 matching bases. The CDR3 is 14 residues long. V lost 5 bases to trimming and J lost 3 bases, with 13 bases between them. Germline CDR1 reads SGHVS; CDR2 reads FQNEAQ. The CDR3 DNA reads TGTGCCAGCAGCCAAGACAGGATCTACTATGGCTACACCTTC. Translating gives CASSQDRIYYGYTF.